These T cell receptor beta chains were read from a single sample in a study of Ad26.COV2.S vaccination and SARS-CoV-2 variants. Clones were read by immunoSEQ multiplex PCR, and TCRdb kept only the in-frame ones, dropping some. Seen here are under 550,000 clones, around 87% observed once, and the top ten hold 3.6%. Specimen: peripheral blood, collected in a trial of Ad26.COV2.S vaccine versus placebo. The source is a person between 18 and 60 years old who received the Ad26.COV2.S COVID-19 vaccine or a placebo. The CDR3 runs from the conserved cysteine through the conserved F or W. The D gene is left open where the match is weak. A clone size is listed for some rows: how often the clone was seen (once, few, many), or a class if it is expanded.

j_gene: TRBJ1-4
d_gene: TRBD1
abundance: NA
v_gene: TRBV11-2
CDR3aa: CASSGTGVETLFF

j_gene: TRBJ1-2
d_gene: NA
abundance: NA
v_gene: TRBV19
CDR3aa: CASSYGVNYGYTF

j_gene: TRBJ2-3
d_gene: NA
abundance: NA
v_gene: TRBV28
CDR3aa: CASSFDGHHTTDTQYF

j_gene: TRBJ2-1
d_gene: NA
abundance: NA
v_gene: TRBV5-1
CDR3aa: CASSLEGPYNEQFF

j_gene: TRBJ2-7
d_gene: TRBD1
abundance: NA
v_gene: TRBV19
CDR3aa: CASSKTGNSYEQYF

j_gene: TRBJ2-4
d_gene: TRBD1
abundance: NA
v_gene: TRBV18
CDR3aa: CASSPAQGAKNIQYF

j_gene: TRBJ1-5
d_gene: NA
abundance: NA
v_gene: TRBV5-8
CDR3aa: CASRRPGVMNQPQHF

j_gene: TRBJ2-1
d_gene: TRBD2
abundance: NA
v_gene: TRBV23-1
CDR3aa: CASSFPPGLAGGPTDNEQFF

j_gene: TRBJ2-7
d_gene: NA
abundance: NA
v_gene: TRBV28
CDR3aa: CASRTGSRVYEQYF

j_gene: TRBJ2-5
d_gene: NA
abundance: NA
v_gene: TRBV15
CDR3aa: CATSRVGRNQETQYF

j_gene: TRBJ2-5
d_gene: NA
abundance: NA
v_gene: TRBV4-3
CDR3aa: CASSQEDRRGGETQYF

j_gene: TRBJ1-1
d_gene: TRBD1
abundance: NA
v_gene: TRBV2
CDR3aa: CASKPGGTEAFF

j_gene: TRBJ2-1
d_gene: NA
abundance: NA
v_gene: TRBV5-6
CDR3aa: CASSLWATSYNEQFF

j_gene: TRBJ2-1
d_gene: TRBD2
abundance: NA
v_gene: TRBV7-2
CDR3aa: CASSSPGGAGDYNEQFF

j_gene: TRBJ2-1
d_gene: TRBD1
abundance: NA
v_gene: TRBV29-1
CDR3aa: CSVPGTASYNEQFF

j_gene: TRBJ2-2
d_gene: NA
abundance: NA
v_gene: TRBV10-3
CDR3aa: CAISVDLRGTGELFF

j_gene: TRBJ2-7
d_gene: NA
abundance: NA
v_gene: TRBV6-5
CDR3aa: CASSPQQDRGVVQYF

j_gene: TRBJ1-1
d_gene: TRBD1
abundance: NA
v_gene: TRBV18
CDR3aa: CASSPPRGEGARTEAFF

j_gene: TRBJ2-5
d_gene: TRBD1
abundance: NA
v_gene: TRBV14
CDR3aa: CASSQATGGFETQYF

j_gene: TRBJ2-2
d_gene: NA
abundance: NA
v_gene: TRBV18
CDR3aa: CASSPVSTGELFF

j_gene: TRBJ1-5
d_gene: TRBD1
abundance: NA
v_gene: TRBV19
CDR3aa: CASSMGSGQRGNQPQHF

j_gene: TRBJ2-1
d_gene: NA
abundance: NA
v_gene: TRBV7-2
CDR3aa: CASNKIGEVKWGEQFF

j_gene: TRBJ1-5
d_gene: NA
abundance: NA
v_gene: TRBV10-3
CDR3aa: CAISETEQPQHF

j_gene: TRBJ1-2
d_gene: NA
abundance: NA
v_gene: TRBV6-2/TRBV6-3
CDR3aa: CASSYAGEDLGYTF

j_gene: TRBJ2-7
d_gene: NA
abundance: NA
v_gene: TRBV6-2/TRBV6-3
CDR3aa: CASSPRRDYEQYF

j_gene: TRBJ1-2
d_gene: TRBD1
abundance: NA
v_gene: TRBV3-1/TRBV3-2
CDR3aa: CAAGGLNRGRGYTF

j_gene: TRBJ1-5
d_gene: NA
abundance: once
v_gene: TRBV7-2
CDR3aa: CASSSSWGDYEPQHF

j_gene: TRBJ1-4
d_gene: NA
abundance: NA
v_gene: TRBV14
CDR3aa: CASSQDFVTAWGNEKLFF

j_gene: TRBJ1-1
d_gene: NA
abundance: NA
v_gene: TRBV6-1
CDR3aa: CASSEFSLNTEAFF

j_gene: TRBJ1-4
d_gene: NA
abundance: NA
v_gene: TRBV30
CDR3aa: CAWSQGFTNEKLFF

j_gene: TRBJ2-3
d_gene: NA
abundance: NA
v_gene: TRBV30
CDR3aa: CAALSDTQYF

j_gene: TRBJ1-1
d_gene: TRBD1
abundance: NA
v_gene: TRBV5-1
CDR3aa: CASSLLGTGQNTEAFF

j_gene: TRBJ2-3
d_gene: TRBD1
abundance: NA
v_gene: TRBV7-3
CDR3aa: CASSCNPGQGTDTQYF

j_gene: TRBJ1-5
d_gene: NA
abundance: NA
v_gene: TRBV2
CDR3aa: CASSDNNQPQHF

j_gene: TRBJ2-7
d_gene: NA
abundance: NA
v_gene: TRBV27
CDR3aa: CASSLSLSSINYEQYF

j_gene: TRBJ2-2
d_gene: TRBD2
abundance: NA
v_gene: TRBV9
CDR3aa: CASSVDAAGGSGELFF

j_gene: TRBJ2-7
d_gene: NA
abundance: NA
v_gene: TRBV5-1
CDR3aa: CASSLEVGSSYEQYF

j_gene: TRBJ2-5
d_gene: TRBD1
abundance: NA
v_gene: TRBV29-1
CDR3aa: CSVGTGAKTQYF

j_gene: TRBJ1-6
d_gene: NA
abundance: NA
v_gene: TRBV7-6
CDR3aa: CASTRQNNSPLHF

j_gene: TRBJ1-1
d_gene: NA
abundance: NA
v_gene: TRBV13
CDR3aa: CASSLSPGAEKAFF

j_gene: TRBJ1-2
d_gene: NA
abundance: few
v_gene: TRBV28
CDR3aa: CASSSSGMSYGYTF

j_gene: TRBJ2-5
d_gene: NA
abundance: NA
v_gene: TRBV3-1/TRBV3-2
CDR3aa: CAIRDTEEETQYF

j_gene: TRBJ1-2
d_gene: NA
abundance: NA
v_gene: TRBV27
CDR3aa: CASSLRGGGGYTF

j_gene: TRBJ1-2
d_gene: NA
abundance: NA
v_gene: TRBV6-2/TRBV6-3
CDR3aa: CASSYYGGGYTF

j_gene: TRBJ1-4
d_gene: TRBD1
abundance: once
v_gene: TRBV29-1
CDR3aa: CSVETGDDEKLFF

j_gene: TRBJ1-1
d_gene: NA
abundance: NA
v_gene: TRBV5-1
CDR3aa: CASSLVGEPDTEAFF

j_gene: TRBJ1-6
d_gene: NA
abundance: few
v_gene: TRBV7-8
CDR3aa: CASRTGSSSYNSPLHF

j_gene: TRBJ1-1
d_gene: NA
abundance: NA
v_gene: TRBV30
CDR3aa: CAWLRGTANTEAFF

j_gene: TRBJ1-1
d_gene: NA
abundance: NA
v_gene: TRBV19
CDR3aa: CASSISQGLTEAFF

j_gene: TRBJ2-7
d_gene: NA
abundance: NA
v_gene: TRBV15
CDR3aa: CATSREGGTPYEQYF

j_gene: TRBJ2-2
d_gene: NA
abundance: NA
v_gene: TRBV14
CDR3aa: CASRPGVPGELFF

j_gene: TRBJ2-4
d_gene: NA
abundance: NA
v_gene: TRBV11-2
CDR3aa: CASSLLGGAGIQYF

j_gene: TRBJ2-7
d_gene: TRBD2
abundance: NA
v_gene: TRBV4-1
CDR3aa: CASSQEAGYEQYF

j_gene: TRBJ1-1
d_gene: TRBD1
abundance: NA
v_gene: TRBV19
CDR3aa: CASSILRTGGVEAFF